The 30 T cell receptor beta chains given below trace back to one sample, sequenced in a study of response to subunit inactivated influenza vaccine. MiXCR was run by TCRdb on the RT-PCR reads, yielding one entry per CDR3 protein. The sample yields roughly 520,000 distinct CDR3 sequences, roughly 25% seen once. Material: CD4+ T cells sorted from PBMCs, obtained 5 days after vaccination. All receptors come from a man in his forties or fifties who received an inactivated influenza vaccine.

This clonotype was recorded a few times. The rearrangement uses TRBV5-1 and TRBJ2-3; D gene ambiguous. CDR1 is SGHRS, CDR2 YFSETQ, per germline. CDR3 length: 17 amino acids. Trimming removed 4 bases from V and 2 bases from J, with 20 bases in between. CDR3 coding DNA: TGCGCCAGCAGCGGGTTAGGGTCAGCGTCAATCACAGATACGCAGTATTTT. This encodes CASSGLGSASITDTQYF.

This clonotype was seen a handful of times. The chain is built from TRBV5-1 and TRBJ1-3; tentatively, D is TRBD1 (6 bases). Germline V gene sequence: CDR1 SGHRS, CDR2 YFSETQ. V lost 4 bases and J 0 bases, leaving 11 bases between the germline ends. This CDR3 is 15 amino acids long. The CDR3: CASSRKTGSGNTIYF. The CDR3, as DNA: TGCGCCAGCAGCCGTAAGACAGGCTCTGGAAACACCATATATTTT.

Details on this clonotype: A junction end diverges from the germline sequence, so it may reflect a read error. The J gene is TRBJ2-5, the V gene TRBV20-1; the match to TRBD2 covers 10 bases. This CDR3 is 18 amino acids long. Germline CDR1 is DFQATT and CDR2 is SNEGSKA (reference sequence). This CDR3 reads CCARDGLNPSGGQETQYF. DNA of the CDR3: TGCTGTGCTAGAGATGGCTTAAACCCTAGCGGGGGACAAGAGACCCAGTACTTC.

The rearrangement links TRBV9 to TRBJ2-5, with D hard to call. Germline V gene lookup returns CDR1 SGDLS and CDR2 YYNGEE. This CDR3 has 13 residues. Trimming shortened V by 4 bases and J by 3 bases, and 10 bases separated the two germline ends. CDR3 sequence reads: CASSRVSEETQYF. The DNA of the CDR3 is TGTGCCAGCAGCAGAGTCAGCGAAGAGACCCAGTACTTC.

The CDR3: CASSSGTSGFTGELFF. The CDR3 DNA follows: TGTGCCAGCAGTTCAGGGACTAGCGGTTTCACCGGGGAGCTGTTTTTT. V and J are TRBV6-2 or TRBV6-3 and TRBJ2-2; TRBD2 matches at 11 bases. Germline V lookup: CDR1 MNHEY, CDR2 SVGEGT. CDR3 length equals 16 residues. Trimming took 4 bases from V and 4 from J; bases not matched to a gene: 5.

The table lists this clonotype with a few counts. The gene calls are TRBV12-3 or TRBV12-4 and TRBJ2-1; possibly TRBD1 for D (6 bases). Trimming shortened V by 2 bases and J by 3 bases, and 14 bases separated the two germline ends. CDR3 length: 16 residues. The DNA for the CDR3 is TGTGCCAGCAGTTTATGGGGCAGGGGAGACTACAATGAGCAGTTCTTC. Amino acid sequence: CASSLWGRGDYNEQFF.

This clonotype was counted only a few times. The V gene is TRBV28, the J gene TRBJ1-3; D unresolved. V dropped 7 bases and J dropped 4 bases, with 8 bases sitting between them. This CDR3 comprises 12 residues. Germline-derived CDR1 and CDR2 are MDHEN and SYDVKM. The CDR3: CASNVNGNTIYF. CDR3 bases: TGTGCCAGCAACGTCAACGGAAACACCATATATTTT.

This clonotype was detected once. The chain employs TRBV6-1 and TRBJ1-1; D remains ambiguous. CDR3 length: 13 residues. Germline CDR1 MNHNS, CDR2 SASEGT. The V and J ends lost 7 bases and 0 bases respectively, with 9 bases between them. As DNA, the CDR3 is TGTGCCAGCATGGGCACCATGAACACTGAAGCTTTCTTT. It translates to CASMGTMNTEAFF.

CDR3: CASKKRGVNQPQHF. In DNA form, the CDR3 reads TGTGCCAGCAAGAAAAGGGGGGTCAATCAGCCCCAGCATTTT. The genes are TRBV12-3 or TRBV12-4 and TRBJ1-5, with a possible D match to TRBD1 (6 bases). The CDR3 is made up of 14 amino acids. The germline V and J ends were trimmed by 7 bases and 3 bases, with 13 bases remaining between them.

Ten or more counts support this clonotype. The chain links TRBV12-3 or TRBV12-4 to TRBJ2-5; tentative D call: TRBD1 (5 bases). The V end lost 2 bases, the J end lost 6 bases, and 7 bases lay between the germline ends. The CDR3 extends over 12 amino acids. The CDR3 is CASSLQGQTQYF. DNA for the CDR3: TGTGCCAGCAGTTTACAGGGTCAGACCCAGTACTTC.

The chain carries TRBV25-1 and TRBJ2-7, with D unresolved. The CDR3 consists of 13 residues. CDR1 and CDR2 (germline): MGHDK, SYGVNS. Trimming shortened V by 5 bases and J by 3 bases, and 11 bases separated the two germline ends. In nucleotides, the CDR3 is TGTGCCAGCAGTCGCCTCGAAGGCTACGAGCAGTACTTC. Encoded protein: CASSRLEGYEQYF.

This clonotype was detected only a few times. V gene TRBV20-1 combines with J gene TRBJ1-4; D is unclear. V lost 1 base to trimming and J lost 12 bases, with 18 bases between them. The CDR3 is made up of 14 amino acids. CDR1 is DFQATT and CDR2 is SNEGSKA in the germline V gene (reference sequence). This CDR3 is CSARGRRLSGELFF. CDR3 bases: TGCAGTGCTAGAGGAAGGAGATTAAGCGGGGAACTGTTTTTT.

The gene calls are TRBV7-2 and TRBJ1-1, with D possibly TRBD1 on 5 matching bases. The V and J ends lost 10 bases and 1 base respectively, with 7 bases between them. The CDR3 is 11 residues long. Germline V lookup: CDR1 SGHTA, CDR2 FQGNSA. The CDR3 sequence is CAITGNTEAFF. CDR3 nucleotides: TGTGCCATAACAGGGAACACTGAAGCTTTCTTT. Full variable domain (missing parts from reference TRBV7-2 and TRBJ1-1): GAGVSQSPSNKVTEKGKDVELRCDPISGHTALYWYRQSLGQGLEFLIYFQGNSAPDKSGLPSDRFSAERTGGSVSTLTIQRTQQEDSAVYLCAITGNTEAFFGQGTRLTVV.

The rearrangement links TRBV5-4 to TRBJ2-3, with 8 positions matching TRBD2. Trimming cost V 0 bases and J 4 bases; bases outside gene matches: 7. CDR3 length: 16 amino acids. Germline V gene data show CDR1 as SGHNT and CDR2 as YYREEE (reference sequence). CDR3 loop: CASSLGGGLVSDTQYF. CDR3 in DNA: TGTGCCAGCAGCTTGGGAGGGGGACTAGTCTCAGATACGCAGTATTTT. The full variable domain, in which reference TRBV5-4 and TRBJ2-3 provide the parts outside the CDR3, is ETGVTQSPTHLIKTRGQQVTLRCSSQSGHNTVSWYQQALGQGPQFIFQYYREEENGRGNFPPRFSGLQFPNYSSELNVNALELDDSALYLCASSLGGGLVSDTQYFGPGTRLTVL.

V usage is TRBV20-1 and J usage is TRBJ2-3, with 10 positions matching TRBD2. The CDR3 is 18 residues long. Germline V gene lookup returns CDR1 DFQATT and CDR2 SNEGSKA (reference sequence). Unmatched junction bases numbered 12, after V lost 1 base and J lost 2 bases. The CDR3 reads CSARAPMGSGGNTDTQYF. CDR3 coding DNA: TGCAGTGCTAGAGCTCCAATGGGTAGCGGGGGGAACACAGATACGCAGTATTTT.

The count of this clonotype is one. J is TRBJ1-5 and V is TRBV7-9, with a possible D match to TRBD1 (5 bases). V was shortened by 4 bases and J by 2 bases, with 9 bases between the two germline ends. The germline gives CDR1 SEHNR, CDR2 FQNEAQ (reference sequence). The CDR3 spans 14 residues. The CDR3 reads CASSSDSGNQPQHF. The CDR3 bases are TGTGCCAGCAGCTCAGACAGTGGCAATCAGCCCCAGCATTTT.

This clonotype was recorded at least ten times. The CDR3 here is CAIRGDSSSYEQYF. CDR3 nucleotides: TGTGCCATCAGGGGGGACAGTAGCTCCTACGAGCAGTACTTC. The V call is TRBV10-3, the J call TRBJ2-7, with 7 bases that match TRBD1. This CDR3 spans 14 amino acids. Germline V gene data show CDR1 as ENHRY and CDR2 as SYGVKD. The junction had 5 bases not matched to a gene; V was cut back by 6 bases and J by 0 bases.

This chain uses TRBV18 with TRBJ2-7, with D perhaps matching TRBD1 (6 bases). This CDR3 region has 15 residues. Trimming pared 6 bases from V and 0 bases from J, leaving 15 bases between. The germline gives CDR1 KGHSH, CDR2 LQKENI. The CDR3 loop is CASSTATGSSYEQYF. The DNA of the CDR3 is TGTGCCAGCTCGACCGCGACAGGAAGCTCCTACGAGCAGTACTTC.

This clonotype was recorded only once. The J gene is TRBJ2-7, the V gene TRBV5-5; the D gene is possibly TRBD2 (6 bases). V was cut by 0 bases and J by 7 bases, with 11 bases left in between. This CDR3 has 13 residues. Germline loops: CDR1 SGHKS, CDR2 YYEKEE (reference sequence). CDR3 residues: CASSLASGWEQYF. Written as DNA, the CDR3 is TGTGCCAGCAGCTTGGCAAGCGGGTGGGAGCAGTACTTC.

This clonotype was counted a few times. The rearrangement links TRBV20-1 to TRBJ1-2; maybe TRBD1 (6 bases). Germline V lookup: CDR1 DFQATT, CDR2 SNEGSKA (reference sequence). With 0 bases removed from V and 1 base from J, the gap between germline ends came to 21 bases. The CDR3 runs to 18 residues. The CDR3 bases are TGCAGTGCTAGAGATATCCAGGGGCCCGCCCAACTTAACTATGGCTACACCTTC. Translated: CSARDIQGPAQLNYGYTF.

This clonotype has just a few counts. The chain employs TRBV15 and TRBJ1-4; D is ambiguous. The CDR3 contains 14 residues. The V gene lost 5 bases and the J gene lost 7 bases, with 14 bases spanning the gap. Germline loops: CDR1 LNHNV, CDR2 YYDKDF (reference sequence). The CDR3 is CATSDGGRVEKLFF. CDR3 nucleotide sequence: TGTGCCACCAGCGATGGCGGTAGGGTTGAAAAACTGTTTTTT. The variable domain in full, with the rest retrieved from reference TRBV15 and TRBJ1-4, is DAMVIQNPRYQVTQFGKPVTLSCSQTLNHNVMYWYQQKSSQAPKLLFHYYDKDFNNEADTPDNFQSRRPNTSFCFLDIRSPGLGDTAMYLCATSDGGRVEKLFFGSGTQLSVL.

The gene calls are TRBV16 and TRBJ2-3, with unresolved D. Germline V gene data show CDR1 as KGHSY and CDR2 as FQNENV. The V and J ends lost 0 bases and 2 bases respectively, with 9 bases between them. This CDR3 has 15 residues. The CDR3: CASSQSRTSTDTQYF. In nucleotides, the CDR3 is TGTGCCAGCAGCCAATCTCGCACTTCCACAGATACGCAGTATTTT.

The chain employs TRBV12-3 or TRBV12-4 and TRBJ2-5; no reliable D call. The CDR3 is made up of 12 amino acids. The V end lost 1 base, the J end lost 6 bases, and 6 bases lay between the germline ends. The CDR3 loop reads CASSLGHKTQYF. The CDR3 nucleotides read TGTGCCAGCAGTTTAGGGCACAAGACCCAGTACTTC.

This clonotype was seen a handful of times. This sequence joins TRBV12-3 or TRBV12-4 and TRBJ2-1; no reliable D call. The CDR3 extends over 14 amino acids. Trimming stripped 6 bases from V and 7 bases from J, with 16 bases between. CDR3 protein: CASRSQSRMNEQFF. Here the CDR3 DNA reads TGTGCCAGCAGAAGCCAATCCCGGATGAATGAGCAGTTCTTC.

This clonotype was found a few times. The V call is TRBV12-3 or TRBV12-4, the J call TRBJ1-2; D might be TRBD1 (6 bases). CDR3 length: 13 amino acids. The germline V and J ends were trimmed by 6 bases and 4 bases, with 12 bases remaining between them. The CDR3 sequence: CASRKTGFYGYTF. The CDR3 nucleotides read TGTGCCAGCAGAAAGACAGGATTCTATGGCTACACCTTC.

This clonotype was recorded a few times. The CDR3 sequence is CASSLSTNNEQFF. CDR3 DNA: TGTGCCAGCAGCTTGTCTACTAACAATGAGCAGTTCTTC. J is TRBJ2-1 and V is TRBV5-6; no reliable D call. The CDR3 runs 13 residues. Germline V gene data show CDR1 as SGHDT and CDR2 as YYEEEE. Trimming took off 1 base at V and 5 bases at J, with 7 bases between the two ends.

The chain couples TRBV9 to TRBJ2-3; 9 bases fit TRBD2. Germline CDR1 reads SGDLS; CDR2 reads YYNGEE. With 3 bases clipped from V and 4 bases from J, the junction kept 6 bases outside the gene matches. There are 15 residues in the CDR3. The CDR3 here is CASSAASGAPDTQYF. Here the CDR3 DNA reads TGTGCCAGCAGCGCCGCTAGCGGGGCTCCAGATACGCAGTATTTT.

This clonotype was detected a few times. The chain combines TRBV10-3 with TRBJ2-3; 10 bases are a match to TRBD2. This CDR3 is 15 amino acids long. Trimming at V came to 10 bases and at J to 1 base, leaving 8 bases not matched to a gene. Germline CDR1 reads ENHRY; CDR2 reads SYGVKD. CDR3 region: CATSTGTSGTDTQYF. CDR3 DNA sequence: TGTGCCACCAGCACAGGGACTAGCGGCACAGATACGCAGTATTTT.

The CDR3 DNA is TGCGCCAGCAGCCAAGTCGTTTGGACTAGCGGGCCCTCCCTCTACAATGAGCAGTTCTTC. This codes for CASSQVVWTSGPSLYNEQFF. The rearrangement links TRBV4-3 to TRBJ2-1, with TRBD2 identical over 11 bases. The CDR3 is made up of 20 amino acids. V gave up 1 base and J gave up 3 bases; unmatched junction bases: 14. Per the germline V gene, CDR1 is LGHNA and CDR2 is YSLEER.

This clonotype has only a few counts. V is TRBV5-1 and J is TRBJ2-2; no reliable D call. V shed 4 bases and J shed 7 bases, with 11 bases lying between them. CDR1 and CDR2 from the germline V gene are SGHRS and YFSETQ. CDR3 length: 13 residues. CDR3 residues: CASSTYSGGELFF. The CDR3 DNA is TGCGCCAGCAGCACCTACAGTGGCGGGGAGCTGTTTTTT.